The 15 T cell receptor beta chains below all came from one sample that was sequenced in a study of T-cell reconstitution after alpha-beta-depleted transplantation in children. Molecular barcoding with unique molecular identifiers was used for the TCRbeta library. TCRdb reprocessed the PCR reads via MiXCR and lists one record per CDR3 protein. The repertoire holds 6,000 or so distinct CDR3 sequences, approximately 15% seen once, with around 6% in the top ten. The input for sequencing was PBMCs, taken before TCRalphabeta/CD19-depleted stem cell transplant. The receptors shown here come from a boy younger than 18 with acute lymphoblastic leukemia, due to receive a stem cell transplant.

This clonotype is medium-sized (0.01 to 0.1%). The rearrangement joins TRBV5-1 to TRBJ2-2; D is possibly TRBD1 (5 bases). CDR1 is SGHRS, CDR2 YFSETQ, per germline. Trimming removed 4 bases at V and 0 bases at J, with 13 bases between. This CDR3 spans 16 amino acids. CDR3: CASSPWTTSNTGELFF. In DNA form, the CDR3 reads TGCGCCAGCAGCCCTTGGACAACCTCGAACACCGGGGAGCTGTTTTTT.

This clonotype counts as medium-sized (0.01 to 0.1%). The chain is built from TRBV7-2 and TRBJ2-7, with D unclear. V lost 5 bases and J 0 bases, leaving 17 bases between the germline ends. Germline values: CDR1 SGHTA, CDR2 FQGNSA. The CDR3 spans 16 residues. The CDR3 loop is CASSARPPFSSYEQYF. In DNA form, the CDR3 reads TGTGCCAGCAGCGCCAGGCCGCCTTTTAGCTCCTACGAGCAGTACTTC. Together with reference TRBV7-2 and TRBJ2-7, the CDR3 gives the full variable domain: GAGVSQSPSNKVTEKGKDVELRCDPISGHTALYWYRQSLGQGLEFLIYFQGNSAPDKSGLPSDRFSAERTGGSVSTLTIQRTQQEDSAVYLCASSARPPFSSYEQYFGPGTRLTVT.

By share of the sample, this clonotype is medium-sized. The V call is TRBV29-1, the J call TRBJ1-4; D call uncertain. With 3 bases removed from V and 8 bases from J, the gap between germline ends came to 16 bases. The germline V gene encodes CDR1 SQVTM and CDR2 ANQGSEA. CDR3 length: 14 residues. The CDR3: CSVDDPRGGEKLFF. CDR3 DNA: TGCAGCGTTGATGACCCACGAGGAGGAGAAAAACTGTTTTTT.

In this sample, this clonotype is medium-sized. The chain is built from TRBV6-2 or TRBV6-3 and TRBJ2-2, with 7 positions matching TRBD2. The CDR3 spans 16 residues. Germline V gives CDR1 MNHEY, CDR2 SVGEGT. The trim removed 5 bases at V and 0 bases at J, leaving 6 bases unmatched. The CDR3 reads CASSTLAAANTGELFF. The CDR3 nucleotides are TGTGCCAGCAGTACGCTAGCGGCCGCGAACACCGGGGAGCTGTTTTTT.

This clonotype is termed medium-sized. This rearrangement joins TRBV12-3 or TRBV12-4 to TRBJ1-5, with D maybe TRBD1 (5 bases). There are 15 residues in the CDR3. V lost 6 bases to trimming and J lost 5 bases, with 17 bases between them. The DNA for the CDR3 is TGTGCCAGCAGCGCCGACAGAGACCTTTATCAGCCCCAGCATTTT. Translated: CASSADRDLYQPQHF.

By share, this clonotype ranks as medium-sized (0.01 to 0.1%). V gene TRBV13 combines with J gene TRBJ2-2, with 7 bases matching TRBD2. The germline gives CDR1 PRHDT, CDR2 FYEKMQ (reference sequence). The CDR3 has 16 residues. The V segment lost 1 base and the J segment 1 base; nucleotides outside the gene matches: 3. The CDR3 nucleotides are TGTGCCAGCAGCTTAGCGACTAGCTGGAACACCGGGGAGCTGTTTTTT. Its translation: CASSLATSWNTGELFF.

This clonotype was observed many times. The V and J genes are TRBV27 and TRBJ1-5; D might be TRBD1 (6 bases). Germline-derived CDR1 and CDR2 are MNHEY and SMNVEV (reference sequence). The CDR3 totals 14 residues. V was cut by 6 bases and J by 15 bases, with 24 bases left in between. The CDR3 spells CASSPTGLGLVLHF. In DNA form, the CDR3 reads TGTGCCAGCAGCCCCACAGGGCTCGGTTTGGTTCTGCATTTT.

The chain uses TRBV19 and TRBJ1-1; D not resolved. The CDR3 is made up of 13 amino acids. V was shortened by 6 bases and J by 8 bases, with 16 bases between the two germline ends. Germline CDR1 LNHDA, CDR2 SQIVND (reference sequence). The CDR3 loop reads CASSPVAGDEAFF. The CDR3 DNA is TGTGCCAGTAGCCCAGTCGCGGGCGACGAAGCTTTCTTT.

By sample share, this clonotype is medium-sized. CDR3 region: CATSGGARETQYF. CDR3 nucleotide sequence: TGTGCCACCAGCGGGGGGGCGAGGGAGACCCAGTACTTC. The chain is built from TRBV15 and TRBJ2-5; D perhaps matches TRBD2 (7 bases). CDR1 and CDR2 (germline): LNHNV, YYDKDF (reference sequence). Trimming pared 5 bases from V and 5 bases from J, leaving 12 bases between. CDR3 length equals 13 residues.

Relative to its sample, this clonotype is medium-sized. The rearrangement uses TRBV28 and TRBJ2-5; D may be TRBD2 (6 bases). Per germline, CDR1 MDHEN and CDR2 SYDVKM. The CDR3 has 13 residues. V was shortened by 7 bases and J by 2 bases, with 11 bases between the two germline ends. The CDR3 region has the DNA TGTGCCAGCACGGGGGACTCTCAAGAGACCCAGTACTTC. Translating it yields CASTGDSQETQYF.

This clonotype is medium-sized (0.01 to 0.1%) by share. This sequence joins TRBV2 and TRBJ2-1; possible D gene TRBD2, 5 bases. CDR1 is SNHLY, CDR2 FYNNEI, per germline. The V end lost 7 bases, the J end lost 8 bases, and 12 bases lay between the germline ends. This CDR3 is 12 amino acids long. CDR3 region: CASNLAGDEQFF. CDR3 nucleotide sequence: TGTGCCAGCAACCTAGCTGGGGATGAGCAGTTCTTC.

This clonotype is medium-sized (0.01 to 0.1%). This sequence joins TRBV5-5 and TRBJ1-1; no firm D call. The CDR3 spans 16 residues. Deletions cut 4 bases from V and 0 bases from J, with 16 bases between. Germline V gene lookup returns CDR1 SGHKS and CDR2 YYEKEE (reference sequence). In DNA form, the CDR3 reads TGTGCCAGCAGCACCAACCCGACAAGAATGAACACTGAAGCTTTCTTT. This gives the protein CASSTNPTRMNTEAFF.

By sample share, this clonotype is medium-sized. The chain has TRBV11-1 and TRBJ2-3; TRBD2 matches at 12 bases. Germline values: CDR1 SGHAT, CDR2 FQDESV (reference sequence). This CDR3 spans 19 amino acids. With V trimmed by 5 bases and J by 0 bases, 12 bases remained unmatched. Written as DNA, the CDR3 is TGTGCCAGCAGCCAACATCTAGCGGGAGGGCCTTATAGCACAGATACGCAGTATTTT. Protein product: CASSQHLAGGPYSTDTQYF. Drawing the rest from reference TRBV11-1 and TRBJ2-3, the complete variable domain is EAEVAQSPRYKITEKSQAVAFWCDPISGHATLYWYRQILGQGPELLVQFQDESVVDDSQLPKDRFSAERLKGVDSTLKIQPAELGDSAMYLCASSQHLAGGPYSTDTQYFGPGTRLTVL.

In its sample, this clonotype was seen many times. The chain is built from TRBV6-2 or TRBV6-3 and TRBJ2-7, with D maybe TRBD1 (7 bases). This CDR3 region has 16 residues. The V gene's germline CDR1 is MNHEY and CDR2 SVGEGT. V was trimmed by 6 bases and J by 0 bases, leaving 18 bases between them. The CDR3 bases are TGTGCCAGCAGCTTTCAGGGGGGCGCTTCCTCCTACGAGCAGTACTTC. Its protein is CASSFQGGASSYEQYF.

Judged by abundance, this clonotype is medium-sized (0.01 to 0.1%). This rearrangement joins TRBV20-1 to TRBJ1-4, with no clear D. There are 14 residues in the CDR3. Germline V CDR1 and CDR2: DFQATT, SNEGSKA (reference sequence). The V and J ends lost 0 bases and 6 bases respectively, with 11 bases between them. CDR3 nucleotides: TGCAGTGCTAGAGATATGGCCCTATATGAAAAACTGTTTTTT. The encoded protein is CSARDMALYEKLFF.